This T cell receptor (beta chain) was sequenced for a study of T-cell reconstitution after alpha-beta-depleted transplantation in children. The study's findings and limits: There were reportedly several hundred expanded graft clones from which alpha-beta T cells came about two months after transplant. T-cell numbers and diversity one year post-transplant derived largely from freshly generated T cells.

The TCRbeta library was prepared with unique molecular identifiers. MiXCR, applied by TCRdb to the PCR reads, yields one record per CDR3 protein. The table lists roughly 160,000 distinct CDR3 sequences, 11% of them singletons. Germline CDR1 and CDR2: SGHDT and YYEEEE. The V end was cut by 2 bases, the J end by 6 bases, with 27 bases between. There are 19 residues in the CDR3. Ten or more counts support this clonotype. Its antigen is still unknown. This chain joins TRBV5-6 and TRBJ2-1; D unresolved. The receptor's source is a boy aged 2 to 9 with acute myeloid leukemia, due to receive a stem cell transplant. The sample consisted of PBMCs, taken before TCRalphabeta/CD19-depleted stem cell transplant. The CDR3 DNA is TGTGCCAGCAGCTTCCTCCTATCTCTGCCCCTCCCGCTACCCAATGAGCAGTTCTTC. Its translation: CASSFLLSLPLPLPNEQFF. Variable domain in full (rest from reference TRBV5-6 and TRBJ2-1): DAGVTQSPTHLIKTRGQQVTLRCSPKSGHDTVSWYQQALGQGPQFIFQYYEEEERQRGNFPDRFSGHQFPNYSSELNVNALLLGDSALYLCASSFLLSLPLPLPNEQFFGPGTRLTVL.